Listed here is a single T cell receptor (beta chain). The sample is drawn from a study of blood T cell repertoires in COVID-19. Study information: The United States, Italy and Spain supplied acute and convalescent COVID-19 samples. T cells, B-cell-depleted T cells, or PBMCs provided the cDNA or gDNA that served as material.

Methods used by the authors: Amplified reference gene primers provided the basis for estimating nucleated cell counts. This table comes from immunoSEQ multiplex PCR, and its TCRdb copy is limited to in-frame clones, with some not included. D and trimming come from the DNA, and the V and J calls and clone size come from that table. The sample has 150,000 to 200,000 clones; approximately 85% are singletons. Per germline, CDR1 SGHRS and CDR2 YFSETQ. V was shortened by 1 base and J by 1 base, with 12 bases between the two germline ends. This CDR3 has 15 amino acids. Sequences were obtained from peripheral blood. The sequence was obtained from a man aged 55 to 70 with acute or convalescent COVID-19. This chain connects TRBV5-1 to TRBJ2-7, with a tentative D call TRBD1 (5 bases). For the CDR3, the DNA is TGCGCCAGCAGCTTGCTTGGACAAGGATCCTACGAGCAGTACTTC. It specifies CASSLLGQGSYEQYF.